The entry below describes one T cell receptor beta chain. V lost 4 bases and J lost 0; bases outside the gene matches: 10. CDR1 SEHNR and CDR2 FQNEAQ come from the germline V gene (reference sequence). The CDR3 spans 17 residues. The source of the sample is a study of blood T cell repertoires in COVID-19. About the research overall: COVID-19 samples collected from the United States, Italy and Spain covered acute and convalescent phases. PBMCs, B-cell-depleted T cells, or T cells provided the cDNA or gDNA that made up the material.

As originally analysed: Amplification of reference gene primers was used by the study to estimate nucleated cell counts. Measured with immunoSEQ multiplex PCR; TCRdb has only the in-frame clones, and not every one. The DNA gave D and trimming, while V, J and clone size come from that table. The profile shows about 230,000 clones, 81% of them singletons. This clonotype originated in a woman of 80 years or more with acute or convalescent COVID-19. This rearrangement joins TRBV7-9 to TRBJ2-7; 9 positions match TRBD2. Input material: peripheral blood. DNA for the CDR3: TGTGCCAGCAGCTCTGGCGCTAGCGGGGCGAGCTCCTACGAGCAGTACTTC. Amino acid sequence: CASSSGASGASSYEQYF.